The 21 T cell receptor beta chains given below trace back to one sample, sequenced in a study of Graves' ophthalmopathy and Graves' hyperthyroidism. Amplification of TCR beta CDR3 regions used RNA transcripts. HTBI primers primed a first-round RT-PCR, and a second-round multiplex PCR followed. TCRdb analysed the multiplex PCR reads with MiXCR anew, one entry per CDR3 protein. This sample has about 590,000 distinct CDR3 sequences, with under 40% found just once. The sequenced material came from peripheral blood or thyroid tissue (not recorded which). The receptors were sampled from an adult man with Graves' hyperthyroidism.

This clonotype has at least ten counts. This chain connects TRBV27 to TRBJ1-2; D remains unclear. The CDR3 spans 13 residues. V was clipped by 5 bases and J by 5 bases, with 12 bases between them. From germline, CDR1 is MNHEY and CDR2 SMNVEV (reference sequence). The CDR3 DNA sequence: TGTGCCAGCAGTCCCACAGACGGATATGGCTACACCTTC. Its translation: CASSPTDGYGYTF.

A few counts support this clonotype. V and J are TRBV12-3 or TRBV12-4 and TRBJ1-2; tentatively, D is TRBD1 (6 bases). Trimming removed 2 bases at V and 5 bases at J, with 24 bases between. The CDR3 runs to 18 residues. The CDR3 here is CASSLYGEEGVRKYGYTF. The CDR3 DNA reads as TGTGCCAGCAGTTTATACGGGGAAGAGGGGGTCAGGAAATATGGCTACACCTTC.

This clonotype has a count of ten or more. The gene calls are TRBV6-5 and TRBJ1-5, with a tentative D call TRBD1 (5 bases). The ends were cut back, 2 bases at V and 3 bases at J, with 8 bases in the middle. The CDR3 totals 14 residues. Looked up from germline, CDR1 is MNHEY and CDR2 is SVGAGI. CDR3 region: CASSYKGYNQPQHF. The CDR3 bases are TGTGCCAGCAGTTACAAGGGGTACAATCAGCCCCAGCATTTT.

To note about this clonotype: A much bigger clone sits one base away, suggesting this may be a read error. The chain has TRBV19 and TRBJ1-1; D is undetermined. The length of the CDR3 is 14 residues. Germline V gives CDR1 LNHDA, CDR2 SQIVND (reference sequence). The CDR3 protein is CASSIGWENTQAFF. As DNA, the CDR3 is TGTGCCAGTAGTATCGGGTGGGAGAACACTCAAGCTTTCTTT.

At least ten counts were recorded for this clonotype. CDR3 DNA sequence: TGCGCCAGCAGCCAAGATCGGCAGGGGGACTATGGCTACACCTTC. Amino acid sequence: CASSQDRQGDYGYTF. The rearrangement uses TRBV4-1 and TRBJ1-2; TRBD1 agrees at 7 bases. Germline V CDR1 and CDR2: MGHRA, YSYEKL. V lost 0 bases, J lost 3 bases, and 4 bases stayed unmatched. The CDR3 totals 15 residues.

This clonotype was counted between two and nine times. V and J are TRBV5-1 and TRBJ2-5; 7 nucleotides align to TRBD2. The CDR3 consists of 15 residues. V lost 1 base and J lost 5; bases outside the gene matches: 8. Germline values: CDR1 SGHRS, CDR2 YFSETQ. The CDR3 reads CASSLQMGGTETQYF. In DNA form, the CDR3 reads TGCGCCAGCAGCTTGCAAATGGGAGGGACTGAGACCCAGTACTTC.

The table lists this clonotype with many counts. The chain is built from TRBV4-2 and TRBJ1-1, with D tentatively TRBD1 (5 bases). V was cut by 1 base and J by 0 bases, with 9 bases left in between. The CDR3 consists of 15 residues. Germline CDR1 and CDR2: LGHNA and YNFKEQ. The CDR3 loop reads CASSQVEGMNTEAFF. The CDR3 DNA reads TGTGCCAGCAGCCAAGTGGAGGGGATGAACACTGAAGCTTTCTTT.

This clonotype was counted at least ten times. The chain recombines TRBV12-3 or TRBV12-4 with TRBJ1-1; D not certain. Trimming took off 5 bases at V and 3 bases at J, with 13 bases between the two ends. CDR3 length equals 14 residues. CDR3 amino acids: CASSPSAGHTEAFF. The DNA for the CDR3 is TGTGCCAGCAGTCCATCCGCAGGACACACTGAAGCTTTCTTT.

V and J are TRBV10-3 and TRBJ1-2, with a possible D match to TRBD1 (6 bases). CDR1 is ENHRY and CDR2 is SYGVKD in the germline V gene. The CDR3 is 16 amino acids. Trimming pared 10 bases from V and 6 bases from J, leaving 27 bases between. Here the CDR3 DNA reads TGTGCCAGCAGCTTGATTCTTGGAGGGGGAAAGCATGGCTACACCTTC. Amino acid sequence: CASSLILGGGKHGYTF.

The chain couples TRBV29-1 to TRBJ1-1; D is unresolved. V gave up 4 bases and J gave up 11 bases, with 14 bases separating them. CDR1 and CDR2 from the germline V gene are SQVTM and ANQGSEA. The CDR3 consists of 11 residues. The CDR3, as DNA: TGCAGCGTTGCAATAGGGTCCTCGGCTTTCTTT. Translation gives CSVAIGSSAFF.

This chain links TRBV15 with TRBJ1-2; tentatively, D is TRBD1 (5 bases). Per the germline V gene, CDR1 is LNHNV and CDR2 is YYDKDF (reference sequence). The length of the CDR3 is 14 residues. Trimming shortened V by 1 base and J by 4 bases, and 10 bases separated the two germline ends. The CDR3 coding sequence is TGTGCCACCAGCAGAGTCGGGGCCAGCTATGGCTACACCTTC. The encoded protein is CATSRVGASYGYTF.

This clonotype has only one observation. CDR3 residues: CASSFGRSRDTQYF. CDR3 bases: TGTGCCAGCAGCTTTGGCAGGTCAAGGGATACGCAGTATTTT. The genes are TRBV11-2 and TRBJ2-3; no firm D call. This CDR3 has 14 residues. V dropped 3 bases and J dropped 6 bases, with 13 bases sitting between them. In germline, CDR1 is SGHAT, CDR2 FQNNGV.

This clonotype was counted between two and nine times. The V and J genes are TRBV7-9 and TRBJ2-5; TRBD2 matches 10 bases. V lost 5 bases and J lost 7; bases outside the gene matches: 22. CDR3 length equals 19 residues. Germline CDR1 SEHNR, CDR2 FQNEAQ (reference sequence). As DNA, the CDR3 is TGTGCCAGCAGCCCCGACCTCCCCCTGACTAGCGGGCCCCAGGGGACCCAGTACTTC. It translates to CASSPDLPLTSGPQGTQYF.

On this clonotype itself: This may stem from a read error, because a much larger clone lies one nucleotide away. The CDR3 loop reads CASSLSVSYEQYF. DNA of the CDR3: TGTGCCAGCAGTTTGTCGGTCTCCTACGAGCAGTACTTC. J is TRBJ2-7 and V is TRBV7-8; no reliable D call. Germline V gives CDR1 SGHVS, CDR2 FQNEAQ. This CDR3 region has 13 residues. Between the trimmed V and J ends, which lost 6 bases and 0 bases, there was a span of 9 bases. The full variable domain, with the rest looked up from reference TRBV7-8 and TRBJ2-7, is GAGVSQSPRYKVAKRGQDVALRCDPISGHVSLFWYQQALGQGPEFLTYFQNEAQLDKSGLPSDRFFAERPEGSVSTLKIQRTQQEDSAVYLCASSLSVSYEQYFGPGTRLTVT.

About this clonotype: A much more abundant neighbour one base away suggests this may be a read error. This is likely a read error, given that the CDR3 carries no conserved phenylalanine or tryptophan at its end. V and J are TRBV29-1 and TRBJ2-5, with TRBD1 matching 9 bases. Germline trimming cut 6 bases from V and 5 bases from J; bases unmatched to any gene: 10. CDR3 length: 14 amino acids. Germline lookup yields CDR1 SQVTM and CDR2 ANQGSEA. CDR3 residues: CSVQGQGSRETQYL. In DNA, the CDR3 is TGCAGCGTCCAAGGACAGGGGAGTAGGGAGACCCAGTACCTC.

This clonotype was detected ten times or more. The chain joins TRBV5-1 to TRBJ2-7; D is unresolved. The CDR3 runs 13 residues. From germline, CDR1 is SGHRS and CDR2 YFSETQ. With 8 bases removed from V and 2 bases from J, the gap between germline ends came to 14 bases. Written as DNA, the CDR3 is TGCGCCAGTCATATAGGGTCCGCCTACGAGCAGTACTTC. The encoded protein is CASHIGSAYEQYF.

This clonotype occurred a few times. J is TRBJ1-5 and V is TRBV6-5, with D tentatively TRBD1 (5 bases). The CDR3 is made up of 12 amino acids. The V gene lost 8 bases and the J gene lost 3 bases, with 8 bases spanning the gap. Germline V gene sequence: CDR1 MNHEY, CDR2 SVGAGI. The CDR3, as DNA: TGTGCCAGCGCACAGGACAATCAGCCCCAGCATTTT. Translation gives CASAQDNQPQHF.

This chain connects TRBV7-8 to TRBJ2-7, with TRBD2 identical over 11 bases. The CDR3 loop spans 17 amino acids. Germline V CDR1 and CDR2: SGHVS, FQNEAQ. With 10 bases clipped from V and 6 bases from J, the junction kept 20 bases outside the gene matches. The CDR3 DNA reads as TGTGCCATCCGCTTAGTGGGGACTAGCGGAGCCCAAGCCGAGCAGTACTTC. This codes for CAIRLVGTSGAQAEQYF.

V usage is TRBV29-1 and J usage is TRBJ2-5; D might be TRBD2 (6 bases). Germline CDR1 SQVTM, CDR2 ANQGSEA. The ends were cut back, 3 bases at V and 0 bases at J, with 17 bases in the middle. CDR3 size: 16 residues. CDR3 DNA: TGCAGCGTTGAGGGACTCCCGACTGAGTACCAAGAGACCCAGTACTTC. Encoded protein: CSVEGLPTEYQETQYF. The variable domain in full, completed from reference TRBV29-1 and TRBJ2-5, reads SAVISQKPSRDICQRGTSLTIQCQVDSQVTMMFWYRQQPGQSLTLIATANQGSEATYESGFVIDKFPISRPNLTFSTLTVSNMSPEDSSIYLCSVEGLPTEYQETQYFGPGTRLLVL.

This clonotype has a count of ten or more. The genes are TRBV7-6 and TRBJ2-5; no firm D call. In germline, CDR1 is SGHVS, CDR2 FNYEAQ. The CDR3 totals 12 residues. Trimming took off 7 bases at V and 4 bases at J, with 10 bases between the two ends. CDR3 region: CASTEYTETQYF. CDR3 DNA sequence: TGTGCCAGCACCGAATACACAGAGACCCAGTACTTC. The full variable domain, in which reference TRBV7-6 and TRBJ2-5 provide the parts outside the CDR3, is GAGVSQSPRYKVTKRGQDVALRCDPISGHVSLYWYRQALGQGPEFLTYFNYEAQQDKSGLPNDRFSAERPEGSISTLTIQRTEQRDSAMYRCASTEYTETQYFGPGTRLLVL.

The rearrangement uses TRBV7-2 and TRBJ1-2; D might be TRBD1 (6 bases). The CDR3 length is 14 residues. Germline CDR1 reads SGHTA; CDR2 reads FQGNSA. V lost 11 bases, J lost 8 bases, and 24 bases lay in between. CDR3 sequence (DNA): TGTGCCGTCTCAGCGTTCGGGCAGGGGACCGGCTACACCTTC. Protein: CAVSAFGQGTGYTF.